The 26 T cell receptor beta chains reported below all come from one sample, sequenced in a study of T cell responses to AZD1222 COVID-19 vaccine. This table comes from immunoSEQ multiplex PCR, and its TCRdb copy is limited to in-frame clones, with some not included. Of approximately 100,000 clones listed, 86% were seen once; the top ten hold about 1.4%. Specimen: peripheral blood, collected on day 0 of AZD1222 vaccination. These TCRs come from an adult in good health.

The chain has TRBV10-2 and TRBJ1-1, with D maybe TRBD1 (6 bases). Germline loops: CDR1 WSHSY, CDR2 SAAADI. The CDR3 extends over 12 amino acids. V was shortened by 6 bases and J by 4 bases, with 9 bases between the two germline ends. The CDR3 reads CASRGGGTEAFF. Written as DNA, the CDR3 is TGCGCCAGCAGGGGAGGGGGCACTGAAGCTTTCTTT.

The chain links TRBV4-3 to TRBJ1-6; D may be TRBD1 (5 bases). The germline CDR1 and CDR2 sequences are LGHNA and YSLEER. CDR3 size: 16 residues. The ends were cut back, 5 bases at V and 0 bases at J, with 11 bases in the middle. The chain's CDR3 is CASSSTESSYNSPLHF. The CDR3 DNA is TGCGCCAGCAGCTCGACAGAAAGCTCCTATAATTCACCCCTCCACTTT.

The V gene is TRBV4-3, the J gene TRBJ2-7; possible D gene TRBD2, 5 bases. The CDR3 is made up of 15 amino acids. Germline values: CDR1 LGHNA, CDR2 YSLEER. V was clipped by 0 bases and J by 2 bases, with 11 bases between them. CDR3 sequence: CASSQDWSRAYEQYF. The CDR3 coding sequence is TGCGCCAGCAGCCAAGATTGGTCGCGGGCCTACGAGCAGTACTTC.

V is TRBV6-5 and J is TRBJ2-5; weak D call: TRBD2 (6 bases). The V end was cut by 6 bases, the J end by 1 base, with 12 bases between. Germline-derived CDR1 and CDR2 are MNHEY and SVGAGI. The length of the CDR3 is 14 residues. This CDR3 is CASRSTGGQETQYF. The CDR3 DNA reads TGTGCCAGCAGGAGTACCGGGGGCCAAGAGACCCAGTACTTC.

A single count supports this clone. The DNA of the CDR3 is TGTGCCAGCAGCACCGCGGGACACCCCTACAATGAGCAGTTCTTC. Translating gives CASSTAGHPYNEQFF. This rearrangement joins TRBV5-6 to TRBJ2-1; D tentatively fits TRBD1 or TRBD2 (6 bases each). The CDR3 contains 15 residues. V gave up 4 bases and J gave up 2 bases, with 13 bases separating them. Per the germline V gene, CDR1 is SGHDT and CDR2 is YYEEEE.

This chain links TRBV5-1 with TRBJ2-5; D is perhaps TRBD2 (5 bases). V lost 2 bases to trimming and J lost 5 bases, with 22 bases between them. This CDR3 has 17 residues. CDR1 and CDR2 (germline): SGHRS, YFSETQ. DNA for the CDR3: TGCGCCAGCAGCTTAGCATTCAATTTACTAGATGTGGAGACCCAGTACTTC. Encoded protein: CASSLAFNLLDVETQYF.

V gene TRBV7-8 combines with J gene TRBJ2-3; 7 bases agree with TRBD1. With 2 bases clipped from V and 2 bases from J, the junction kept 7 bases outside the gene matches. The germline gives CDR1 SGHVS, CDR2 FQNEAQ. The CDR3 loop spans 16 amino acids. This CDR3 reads CASSLITGAPTDTQYF. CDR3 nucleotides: TGTGCCAGCAGCTTAATAACAGGGGCCCCCACAGATACGCAGTATTTT.

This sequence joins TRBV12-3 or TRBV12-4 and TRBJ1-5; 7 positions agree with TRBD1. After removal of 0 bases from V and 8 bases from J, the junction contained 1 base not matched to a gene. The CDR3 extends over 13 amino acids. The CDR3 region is CASSLAGQEPQHF. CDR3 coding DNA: TGTGCCAGCAGTTTAGCAGGACAGGAGCCCCAGCATTTT.

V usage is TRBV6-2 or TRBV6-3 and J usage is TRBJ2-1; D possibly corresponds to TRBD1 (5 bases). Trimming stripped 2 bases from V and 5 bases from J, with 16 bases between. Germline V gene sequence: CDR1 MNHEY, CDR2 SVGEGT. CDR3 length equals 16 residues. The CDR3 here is CASSYGARVIHNEQFF. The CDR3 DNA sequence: TGTGCCAGCAGTTACGGGGCCAGGGTAATACACAATGAGCAGTTCTTC.

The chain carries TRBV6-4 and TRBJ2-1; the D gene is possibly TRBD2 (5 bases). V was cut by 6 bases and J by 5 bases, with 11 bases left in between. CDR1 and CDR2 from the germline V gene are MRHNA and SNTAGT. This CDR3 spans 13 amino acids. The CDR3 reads CASSGEYNNEQFF. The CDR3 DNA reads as TGTGCCAGCAGCGGGGAGTACAACAATGAGCAGTTCTTC.

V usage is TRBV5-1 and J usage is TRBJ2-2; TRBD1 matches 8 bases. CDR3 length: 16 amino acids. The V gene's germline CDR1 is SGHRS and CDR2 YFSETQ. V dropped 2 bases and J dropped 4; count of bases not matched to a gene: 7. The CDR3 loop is CASSLQGGASTGELFF. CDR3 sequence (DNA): TGCGCCAGCAGCTTACAGGGGGGAGCAAGCACCGGGGAGCTGTTTTTT.

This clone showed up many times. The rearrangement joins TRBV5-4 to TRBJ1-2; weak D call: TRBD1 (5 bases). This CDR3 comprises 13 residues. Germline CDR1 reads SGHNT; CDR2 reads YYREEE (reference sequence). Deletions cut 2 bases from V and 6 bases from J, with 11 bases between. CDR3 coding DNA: TGTGCCAGCAGCTTCGCAGGGCGGGATGGCTACACCTTC. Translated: CASSFAGRDGYTF.

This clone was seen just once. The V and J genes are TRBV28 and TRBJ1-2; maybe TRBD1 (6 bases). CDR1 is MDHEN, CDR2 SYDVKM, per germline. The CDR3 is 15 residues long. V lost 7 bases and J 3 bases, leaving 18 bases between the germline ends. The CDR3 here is CASNPPRAGDYGYTF. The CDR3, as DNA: TGTGCCAGCAACCCACCTCGGGCAGGGGACTATGGCTACACCTTC.

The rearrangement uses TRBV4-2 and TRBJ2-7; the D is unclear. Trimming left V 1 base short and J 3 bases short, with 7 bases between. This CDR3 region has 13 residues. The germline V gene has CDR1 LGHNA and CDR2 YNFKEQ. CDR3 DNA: TGTGCCAGCAGCCAAGTAGGCCTCTACGAGCAGTACTTC. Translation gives CASSQVGLYEQYF.

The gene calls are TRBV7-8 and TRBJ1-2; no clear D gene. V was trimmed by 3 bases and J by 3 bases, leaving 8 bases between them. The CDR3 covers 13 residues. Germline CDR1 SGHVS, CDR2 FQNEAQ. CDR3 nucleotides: TGTGCCAGCAGCTTTAGACCTGACTATGGCTACACCTTC. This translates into CASSFRPDYGYTF.

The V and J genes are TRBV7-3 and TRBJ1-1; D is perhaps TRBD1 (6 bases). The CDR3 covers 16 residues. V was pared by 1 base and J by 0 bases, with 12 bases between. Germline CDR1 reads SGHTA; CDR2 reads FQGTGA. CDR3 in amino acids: CASSLMGAGMNTEAFF. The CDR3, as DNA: TGTGCCAGCAGCTTAATGGGGGCAGGCATGAACACTGAAGCTTTCTTT.

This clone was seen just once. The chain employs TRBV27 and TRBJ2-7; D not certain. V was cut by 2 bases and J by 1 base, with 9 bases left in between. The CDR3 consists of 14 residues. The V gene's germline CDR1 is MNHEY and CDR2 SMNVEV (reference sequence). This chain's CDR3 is CASSLKFTSYEQYF. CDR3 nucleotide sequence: TGTGCCAGCAGTTTAAAATTCACGTCCTACGAGCAGTACTTC.

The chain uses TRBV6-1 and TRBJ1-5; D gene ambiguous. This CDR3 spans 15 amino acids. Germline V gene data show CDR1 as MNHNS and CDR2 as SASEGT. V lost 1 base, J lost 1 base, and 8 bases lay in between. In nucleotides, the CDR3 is TGTGCCAGCAGTGAAGTTGGCGGGAGCAATCAGCCCCAGCATTTT. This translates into CASSEVGGSNQPQHF.

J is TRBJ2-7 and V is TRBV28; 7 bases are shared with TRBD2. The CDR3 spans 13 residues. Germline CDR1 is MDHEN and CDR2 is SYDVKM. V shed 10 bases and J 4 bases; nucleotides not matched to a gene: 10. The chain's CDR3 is CAIRASGKYEQYF. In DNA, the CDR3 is TGTGCCATCCGGGCTAGCGGTAAATACGAGCAGTACTTC.

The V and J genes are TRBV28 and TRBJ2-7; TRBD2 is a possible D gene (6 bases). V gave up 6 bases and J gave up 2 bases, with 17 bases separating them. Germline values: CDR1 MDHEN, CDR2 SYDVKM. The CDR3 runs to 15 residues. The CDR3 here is CASRRDVTPTYEQYF. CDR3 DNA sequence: TGTGCCAGCAGGCGGGACGTCACCCCCACCTACGAGCAGTACTTC.

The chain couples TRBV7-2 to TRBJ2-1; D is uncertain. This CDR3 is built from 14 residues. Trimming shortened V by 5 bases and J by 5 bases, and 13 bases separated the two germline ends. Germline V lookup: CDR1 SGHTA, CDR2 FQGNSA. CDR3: CASSPSGANNEQFF. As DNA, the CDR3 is TGTGCCAGCAGCCCAAGTGGAGCCAACAATGAGCAGTTCTTC.

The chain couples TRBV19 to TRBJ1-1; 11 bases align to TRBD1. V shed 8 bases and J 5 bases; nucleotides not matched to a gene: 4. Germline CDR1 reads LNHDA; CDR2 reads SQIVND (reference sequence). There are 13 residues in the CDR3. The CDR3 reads CASWRDRGTEAFF. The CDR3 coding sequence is TGTGCCAGTTGGCGGGACAGGGGGACTGAAGCTTTCTTT. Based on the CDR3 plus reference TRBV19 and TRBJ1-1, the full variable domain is DGGITQSPKYLFRKEGQNVTLSCEQNLNHDAMYWYRQDPGQGLRLIYYSQIVNDFQKGDIAEGYSVSREKKESFPLTVTSAQKNPTAFYLCASWRDRGTEAFFGQGTRLTVV.

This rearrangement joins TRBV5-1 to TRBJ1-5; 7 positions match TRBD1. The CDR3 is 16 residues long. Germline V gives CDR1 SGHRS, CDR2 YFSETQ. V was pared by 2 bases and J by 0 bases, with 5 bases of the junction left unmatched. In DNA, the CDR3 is TGCGCCAGCAGCTTAGGGACAGAGTATAGCAATCAGCCCCAGCATTTT. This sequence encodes CASSLGTEYSNQPQHF.

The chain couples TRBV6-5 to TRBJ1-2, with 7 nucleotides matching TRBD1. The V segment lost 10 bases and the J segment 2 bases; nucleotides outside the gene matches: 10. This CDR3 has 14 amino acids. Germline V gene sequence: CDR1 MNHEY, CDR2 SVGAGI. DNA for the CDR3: TGTGCCACCCACCCGGGACAGATCAACTATGGCTACACCTTC. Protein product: CATHPGQINYGYTF.

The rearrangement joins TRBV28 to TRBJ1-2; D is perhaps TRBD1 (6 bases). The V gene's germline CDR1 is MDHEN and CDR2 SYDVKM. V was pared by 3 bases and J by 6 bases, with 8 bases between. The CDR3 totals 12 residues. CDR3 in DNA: TGTGCCAGCAGTTTGAACAGGGATGGCTACACCTTC. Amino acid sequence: CASSLNRDGYTF.

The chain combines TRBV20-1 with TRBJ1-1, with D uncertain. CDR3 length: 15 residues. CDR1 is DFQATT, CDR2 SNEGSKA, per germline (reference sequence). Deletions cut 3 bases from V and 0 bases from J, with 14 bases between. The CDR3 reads CSASELNTLNTEAFF. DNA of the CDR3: TGCAGTGCTAGTGAACTTAATACTCTGAACACTGAAGCTTTCTTT.